Included here is one T cell receptor (beta chain) sequence, with context. Sequencing used immunoSEQ v3. Libraries were sequenced to roughly 2 million read pairs (survey) or about 5-6 million (deep). Sequencing was performed with immunoSEQ multiplex PCR; in TCRdb, only in-frame clones are kept and a portion is missing. The data hold about 21,000 clones, with more than 65% observed a single time. These data originate in a study of TIL therapy for anti-PD-1-resistant metastatic lung cancer. Time point here: pre-treatment sample, taken before nivolumab and TIL therapy. The sequences come from blood, collected at baseline. This clonotype was sampled from a person between 25 and 80 years old with non-small cell lung cancer.

The CDR3 sequence: CATSDGTSGTGTDTQYF. The CDR3 DNA is TGTGCCACCAGTGACGGGACTAGCGGGACAGGCACAGATACGCAGTATTTT. The rearrangement joins TRBV24-1 to TRBJ2-3, with 13 bases fitting TRBD2. CDR1 is KGHDR, CDR2 SFDVKD, per germline. The CDR3 is 17 amino acids. V gave up 4 bases and J gave up 1 base; unmatched junction bases: 4.